The sequence of this TCR beta chain was determined in a study of regulatory T cells in long-lasting Graves disease. Indicated time point: newly diagnosed GD, antithyroid drugs for less than 3 months. Extracted PBMC RNA gave rise to the TCR library. EDTA tubes held roughly 10 milliliters of peripheral blood from each patient. TCR beta libraries were built with iRepertoire HTBI primers and Arm-PCR of CDR3 regions. Authors' data handling: Taken together, the samples had 62 TRBV and around 14 TRBJ segments identified. TCRdb fed the multiplex PCR reads into MiXCR, producing one record per CDR3 protein. The V and J calls and clone size come from TCRdb's table, not from the authors' own analysis. The profile shows over 300,000 distinct CDR3 sequences, around a sixth of them singletons. CDR3 length: 15 amino acids. Per the germline V gene, CDR1 is MNHEY and CDR2 is SVGEGT. Trimming removed 7 bases at V and 0 bases at J, with 15 bases between.

About this clonotype itself: The antigen is not known. Being one base from a much bigger clone, this may be a read error. The missing conserved phenylalanine or tryptophan at the end of this CDR3 makes a read error likely.

Whole-study findings and limits: Possibly, too few samples lowered accuracy. Persistent disease exhibited a predilection for TRBV28, TRBJ1-2 and TRBJ2-5.

The origin of this receptor is a female donor with Graves disease. Sample: peripheral blood mononuclear cells (PBMCs), taken at new diagnosis, from a patient treated with antithyroid drugs. The chain uses TRBV6-2 or TRBV6-3 and TRBJ1-1; D call uncertain. As DNA, the CDR3 is TGTGCCAGCACCCTACGGGAGGTCCTGAACACTGAAGCTTTCCTT. Protein product: CASTLREVLNTEAFL.